The T cell receptor beta chain described here comes from a study of blood T cell repertoires in COVID-19. Per the original methods: Researchers report that nucleated cell counts were estimated from reference gene primer amplification. The method was immunoSEQ multiplex PCR; TCRdb's version includes in-frame clones alone and lacks a portion of them. V, J and clone size reflect that table, while D and trimming were determined from the DNA. The repertoire holds approximately 100,000 clones, with 85% to 90% as singletons. Sequenced material: peripheral blood. The origin of this receptor is a human donor with acute or convalescent COVID-19. The donor label of this sample is uncertain.

CDR3 DNA: TGCAGCGTGACAAATTGGGACACTGAAGCTTTCTTT. This translates into CSVTNWDTEAFF. V is TRBV29-1 and J is TRBJ1-1; D is uncertain. Germline-derived CDR1 and CDR2 are SQVTM and ANQGSEA. This CDR3 region has 12 residues. The V end was cut by 6 bases, the J end by 3 bases, with 11 bases between. Together with reference TRBV29-1 and TRBJ1-1, the CDR3 gives the full variable domain: SAVISQKPSRDICQRGTSLTIQCQVDSQVTMMFWYRQQPGQSLTLIATANQGSEATYESGFVIDKFPISRPNLTFSTLTVSNMSPEDSSIYLCSVTNWDTEAFFGQGTRLTVV.